These 28 T cell receptor beta chains were all obtained from the same sample, sequenced in a study of blood T cells in healthy people across ages. With a J-beta primer mix and a sample-barcoded 5' primer, a second PCR ran 7 to 11 cycles. TCRdb independently ran MiXCR on the 5' RACE reads; one entry per CDR3 protein. This sample has around 2 million distinct CDR3 sequences, with 35% to 50% found just once. What was sequenced was blood. The receptors originated from a human donor in good health.

This rearrangement joins TRBV3-1 to TRBJ2-7, with 15 bases fitting TRBD2. J lost 6 bases, V lost 4 bases, and 16 bases had no gene match. Per the germline V gene, CDR1 is LGHDT and CDR2 is YNNKEL (reference sequence). This CDR3 is 19 amino acids long. The CDR3 region has the DNA TGTGCCAGCAGCCGAATTTCCGGGACTAGCGGGGGGACTGCACGCGAGCAGTACTTC. Translating gives CASSRISGTSGGTAREQYF.

This clonotype showed up just a few times. This chain links TRBV28 with TRBJ1-4; the match to TRBD1 covers 10 bases. CDR1 and CDR2 (germline): MDHEN, SYDVKM. The trim removed 4 bases at V and 9 bases at J, leaving 5 bases unmatched. The CDR3 spans 14 residues. CDR3 DNA: TGTGCCAGCAGTTCCCGACAGGGGGCGAAAAAACTGTTTTTT. Translation gives CASSSRQGAKKLFF.

The rearrangement links TRBV20-1 to TRBJ1-5; the D is unclear. Germline V gene data show CDR1 as DFQATT and CDR2 as SNEGSKA (reference sequence). The CDR3 length is 12 residues. Trimming took 0 bases from V and 7 from J, leaving 7 bases between them. CDR3 sequence reads: CSAREGPQPQHF. CDR3 sequence (DNA): TGCAGTGCTAGAGAGGGCCCCCAGCCCCAGCATTTT.

This clonotype was seen a handful of times. The rearrangement uses TRBV29-1 and TRBJ1-2; D gene unclear. CDR1 and CDR2 from the germline V gene are SQVTM and ANQGSEA. With 8 bases removed from V and 1 base from J, the gap between germline ends came to 14 bases. CDR3 length: 13 residues. In DNA, the CDR3 is TGCAGCACTCGAGGGCTGCTTAACTATGGCTACACCTTC. Protein product: CSTRGLLNYGYTF.

V usage is TRBV7-9 and J usage is TRBJ1-1, with a possible D match to TRBD1 (5 bases). Trimming removed 1 base from V and 10 bases from J, with 13 bases in between. Germline V gives CDR1 SEHNR, CDR2 FQNEAQ (reference sequence). The CDR3 runs 13 residues. The CDR3, as DNA: TGTGCCAGCAGCTTAGACTCCCCCGGGGGAGCTTTCTTT. Its translation is CASSLDSPGGAFF.

J is TRBJ2-4 and V is TRBV29-1; no definite D call. The DNA end is more similar to TRBJ2-7, so the J call may be wrong. Germline V gene lookup returns CDR1 SQVTM and CDR2 ANQGSEA. This CDR3 has 12 amino acids. This chain's CDR3 is CSVEDQNYEQYF. CDR3 DNA: TGCAGCGTTGAAGATCAAAACTACGAGCAGTACTTC.

This clonotype was seen only a few times. V is TRBV7-9 and J is TRBJ2-1; D ambiguous. This CDR3 region has 13 residues. V gave up 4 bases and J gave up 5 bases, with 9 bases separating them. Germline CDR1 and CDR2: SEHNR and FQNEAQ (reference sequence). CDR3 coding DNA: TGTGCCAGCAGCTCGGCTAAGCACAATGAGCAGTTCTTC. Its protein product is CASSSAKHNEQFF.

This clonotype was seen more than once but under ten times. This chain joins TRBV12-3 or TRBV12-4 and TRBJ1-3; D is unclear. Trimming stripped 3 bases from V and 0 bases from J, with 6 bases between. This CDR3 has 14 amino acids. Here the CDR3 reads CASSFSSSGNTIYF. The CDR3 nucleotides read TGTGCCAGCAGTTTTAGTAGCTCTGGAAACACCATATATTTT.

This clonotype occurred a few times. An end of the junction differs from the germline gene, which may be a read error. V usage is TRBV5-1 and J usage is TRBJ1-2; 7 bases align to TRBD1. The CDR3 sequence is 16 residues long. Germline CDR1 reads SGHRS; CDR2 reads YFSETQ. CDR3 residues: CTSSLGPVGTAYGYTF. The DNA of the CDR3 is TGCACCAGCAGCCTGGGCCCGGTAGGGACAGCCTATGGCTACACCTTC.

J is TRBJ2-5 and V is TRBV20-1; 8 bases are shared with TRBD1. Germline assignment: CDR1 DFQATT and CDR2 SNEGSKA (reference sequence). This CDR3 contains 13 residues. Trimming removed 5 bases from V and 5 bases from J; junction bases left unmatched: 7. The CDR3 sequence is CSADRGILETQYF. In nucleotides, the CDR3 is TGCAGTGCTGACAGGGGAATTTTGGAGACCCAGTACTTC.

This rearrangement joins TRBV11-2 to TRBJ1-4, with TRBD1 as a possible D gene (6 bases). Germline CDR1 reads SGHAT; CDR2 reads FQNNGV. This CDR3 contains 14 residues. Trimming removed 1 base from V and 5 bases from J, with 8 bases in between. CDR3 DNA sequence: TGTGCCAGCAGCTTAGCGGGGGCGAATGAAAAACTGTTTTTT. Translation gives CASSLAGANEKLFF.

This clonotype was counted a few times. The rearrangement links TRBV9 to TRBJ1-4; 9 positions match TRBD1. This CDR3 is 14 amino acids long. Germline CDR1 reads SGDLS; CDR2 reads YYNGEE. Losses at the gene ends were 3 bases for V and 6 bases for J; bases not matched to a gene: 3. CDR3 protein: CASSETGGDEKLFF. The CDR3 nucleotides are TGTGCCAGCAGCGAGACAGGGGGGGATGAAAAACTGTTTTTT.

This clonotype was seen more than once but under ten times. The genes are TRBV24-1 and TRBJ2-3; 12 nucleotides align to TRBD2. There are 16 residues in the CDR3. The germline V gene has CDR1 KGHDR and CDR2 SFDVKD. Trimming cost V 3 bases and J 4 bases; bases outside gene matches: 4. As DNA, the CDR3 is TGTGCCACCAGTGATCCTAGCGGGGGGGCCGCAGATACGCAGTATTTT. The encoded protein is CATSDPSGGAADTQYF.

This chain links TRBV20-1 with TRBJ1-6, with D hard to call. The CDR3 spans 15 residues. Germline V gives CDR1 DFQATT, CDR2 SNEGSKA (reference sequence). The V end was cut by 0 bases, the J end by 7 bases, with 13 bases between. CDR3 nucleotides: TGCAGTGCTAGAGATCCGAGACGCTCAAATTCACCCCTCCACTTT. Translated, it gives CSARDPRRSNSPLHF.

The chain is built from TRBV20-1 and TRBJ2-7, with D uncertain. CDR3 length equals 14 residues. The V gene's germline CDR1 is DFQATT and CDR2 SNEGSKA (reference sequence). V lost 1 base and J 2 bases, leaving 12 bases between the germline ends. The DNA for the CDR3 is TGCAGTGCTAGAGGGACCTTCGCAACCTACGAGCAGTACTTC. Translating it yields CSARGTFATYEQYF.

The chain combines TRBV10-3 with TRBJ2-5; D gene uncertain. Trimming removed 4 bases from V and 2 bases from J, with 8 bases in between. From germline, CDR1 is ENHRY and CDR2 SYGVKD. The CDR3 contains 13 residues. The CDR3 sequence: CAISGSVQETQYF. The CDR3 nucleotides read TGTGCCATCAGTGGGTCCGTACAAGAGACCCAGTACTTC.

This sequence joins TRBV12-3 or TRBV12-4 and TRBJ2-3; D is possibly TRBD1 or TRBD2 (5 bases each). The length of the CDR3 is 14 residues. Trimming pared 8 bases from V and 3 bases from J, leaving 15 bases between. The CDR3 DNA reads TGTGCCAGCGTAAAAGGGGAGTGGACAGATACGCAGTATTTT. It yields the protein CASVKGEWTDTQYF.

This clonotype was recorded a few times. The chain is built from TRBV7-2 and TRBJ2-3; perhaps TRBD1 as D (6 bases). Trimming took 5 bases from V and 7 from J, leaving 13 bases between them. The CDR3 runs to 13 residues. CDR1 is SGHTA, CDR2 FQGNSA, per germline. The CDR3: CASSPGQPNTQYF. The CDR3 DNA follows: TGTGCCAGCAGCCCCGGACAGCCGAATACGCAGTATTTT.

The CDR3 DNA reads TGTGCCAGCAGTCCCTCGACAGGGTGTCAGCCCCAGCATTTT. Residues: CASSPSTGCQPQHF. This chain connects TRBV12-3 or TRBV12-4 to TRBJ2-3, with 7 bases identical to TRBD1. The last part of the DNA fits TRBJ1-5 better; the J call may be wrong. The CDR3 is 14 residues long.

There are a few counts of this clonotype. The chain uses TRBV7-6 and TRBJ1-1; D perhaps matches TRBD1 (5 bases). The V and J ends lost 2 bases and 4 bases respectively, with 14 bases between them. Germline CDR1 is SGHVS and CDR2 is FNYEAQ. The CDR3 runs 15 residues. The CDR3 loop reads CASSLSVGGGTEAFF. The CDR3 DNA follows: TGTGCCAGCAGCTTAAGCGTTGGGGGGGGCACTGAAGCTTTCTTT.

This clonotype has more than one count but fewer than ten. The V call is TRBV20-1, the J call TRBJ1-5; D may be TRBD1 (5 bases). Trimming took 1 base from V and 8 from J, leaving 18 bases between them. This CDR3 region has 15 residues. CDR1 is DFQATT, CDR2 SNEGSKA, per germline (reference sequence). In DNA form, the CDR3 reads TGCAGTGCTAGAGCCTTCAAGACAGTCGTAGAGCCCCAGCATTTT. It encodes CSARAFKTVVEPQHF.

This clonotype occurred a few times. V is TRBV12-5 and J is TRBJ2-6; 9 bases match TRBD1. The J segment lost 2 bases and the V segment lost 0 bases, leaving 5 bases of the junction unmatched. The CDR3 spans 18 residues. The germline V gene has CDR1 LGHNT and CDR2 FRNRAP. The CDR3 sequence is CASGLVRQGGTGANVLTF. CDR3 coding DNA: TGTGCTAGTGGTTTGGTTCGACAGGGGGGAACTGGGGCCAACGTCCTGACTTTC.

The chain links TRBV29-1 to TRBJ2-3; no reliable D call. From germline, CDR1 is SQVTM and CDR2 ANQGSEA. The CDR3 contains 12 residues. V lost 2 bases and J lost 2, with 5 bases in between. The CDR3 region is CSVEQFTDTQYF. The CDR3 DNA follows: TGCAGCGTTGAACAATTCACAGATACGCAGTATTTT.

Comment on this clonotype: The junction shows a germline mismatch at one end, possibly a read error. This chain uses TRBV7-9 with TRBJ2-3; D unclear. The CDR3 is 13 residues long. Germline V gene sequence: CDR1 SEHNR, CDR2 FQNEAQ (reference sequence). The CDR3 DNA is TGTGCCAGCAGCTTACAGCCCACAGATACGCGGTATTTT. It codes for CASSLQPTDTRYF.

This rearrangement joins TRBV6-5 to TRBJ1-4, with D tentatively TRBD1 (6 bases). Germline V gene sequence: CDR1 MNHEY, CDR2 SVGAGI. The CDR3 is 13 amino acids. Trimming pared 6 bases from V and 8 bases from J, leaving 13 bases between. The CDR3 is CASREEGGEKLFF. The CDR3 nucleotides are TGTGCCAGCAGGGAGGAGGGGGGGGAAAAACTGTTTTTT.

The V gene is TRBV20-1, the J gene TRBJ2-5, with TRBD2 matching over 8 bases. The germline gives CDR1 DFQATT, CDR2 SNEGSKA (reference sequence). CDR3 length equals 13 residues. Germline trimming cut 5 bases from V and 3 bases from J; bases unmatched to any gene: 5. The CDR3 coding sequence is TGCAGTGCTCGACGAGCGGGGGAAGAGACCCAGTACTTC. This sequence encodes CSARRAGEETQYF.

The J gene is TRBJ2-6, the V gene TRBV7-2, with 7 bases that match TRBD1. There are 16 residues in the CDR3. The V gene's germline CDR1 is SGHTA and CDR2 FQGNSA. The V and J ends lost 5 bases and 0 bases, in that order; junction bases with no gene match: 4. The CDR3 DNA reads TGTGCCAGCAGCAATGCAGGGGGCTCTGGGGCCAACGTCCTGACTTTC. Translating it yields CASSNAGGSGANVLTF.

This chain joins TRBV9 and TRBJ1-1; the D gene is possibly TRBD1 (5 bases). The CDR3 length is 15 residues. The germline V and J ends were trimmed by 0 bases and 7 bases, with 16 bases remaining between them. Germline CDR1 is SGDLS and CDR2 is YYNGEE. The CDR3 is CASSVDPTGAIEAFF. CDR3 coding DNA: TGTGCCAGCAGCGTAGACCCGACTGGGGCGATTGAAGCTTTCTTT. Based on the CDR3 plus reference TRBV9 and TRBJ1-1, the full variable domain is DSGVTQTPKHLITATGQRVTLRCSPRSGDLSVYWYQQSLDQGLQFLIQYYNGEERAKGNILERFSAQQFPDLHSELNLSSLELGDSALYFCASSVDPTGAIEAFFGQGTRLTVV.